The 11 T cell receptor beta chains below were found in one sample sequenced in a study of blood T cell repertoires in COVID-19. Produced via immunoSEQ multiplex PCR; TCRdb's table is partial and in-frame only. This sample has 200,000 to 300,000 clones, with around 87% found just once. Sample: peripheral blood. The receptor source for this set is a woman aged 45-60 years with acute or convalescent COVID-19.

This sequence joins TRBV28 and TRBJ1-1, with no clear D. Germline assignment: CDR1 MDHEN and CDR2 SYDVKM. The CDR3 extends over 12 amino acids. The V and J ends lost 6 bases and 2 bases respectively, with 7 bases between them. The CDR3 DNA follows: TGTGCCAGCAGAAGACAAAACACTGAAGCTTTCTTT. Translated: CASRRQNTEAFF.

V gene TRBV7-2 combines with J gene TRBJ1-5; D is perhaps TRBD1 (5 bases). The germline V gene encodes CDR1 SGHTA and CDR2 FQGNSA. There are 15 residues in the CDR3. The germline V and J ends were trimmed by 2 bases and 4 bases, with 12 bases remaining between them. The CDR3 reads CASSLRATGNQPQHF. The CDR3 coding sequence is TGTGCCAGCAGCTTACGGGCCACAGGTAATCAGCCCCAGCATTTT.

This clone was counted a few times. The genes are TRBV28 and TRBJ1-4; D is possibly TRBD1 (6 bases). This CDR3 is built from 13 residues. Germline V gene sequence: CDR1 MDHEN, CDR2 SYDVKM. Trimming removed 2 bases from V and 8 bases from J, with 9 bases in between. CDR3 region: CASSLNREEKLFF. The CDR3 DNA sequence: TGTGCCAGCAGTTTAAACAGGGAAGAAAAACTGTTTTTT.

This clone was seen a single time. The J gene is TRBJ2-3, the V gene TRBV18, with 7 bases matching TRBD2. This CDR3 has 16 residues. From germline, CDR1 is KGHSH and CDR2 LQKENI. Trimming removed 3 bases from V and 6 bases from J; junction bases left unmatched: 12. The CDR3 DNA is TGTGCCAGCTCACCGAGGGCGGGAGAGCGGATGGATACGCAGTATTTT. This encodes CASSPRAGERMDTQYF. Using reference TRBV18 and TRBJ2-3 for the parts outside the CDR3, the full variable domain is NAGVMQNPRHLVRRRGQEARLRCSPMKGHSHVYWYRQLPEEGLKFMVYLQKENIIDESGMPKERFSAEFPKEGPSILRIQQVVRGDSAAYFCASSPRAGERMDTQYFGPGTRLTVL.

This clone was recorded a few times. This chain links TRBV4-3 with TRBJ2-7; tentatively, D is TRBD2 (6 bases). The CDR3 loop spans 18 amino acids. CDR1 LGHNA and CDR2 YSLEER come from the germline V gene. The V end lost 0 bases, the J end lost 0 bases, and 18 bases lay between the germline ends. In DNA, the CDR3 is TGCGCCAGCAGCCAAGAAGTGGGGAGGAAAGACTACTCCTACGAGCAGTACTTC. This gives the protein CASSQEVGRKDYSYEQYF.

The chain links TRBV9 to TRBJ2-6; 12 nucleotides line up with TRBD1. Germline CDR1 and CDR2: SGDLS and YYNGEE. The CDR3 totals 18 residues. With 5 bases clipped from V and 4 bases from J, the junction kept 10 bases outside the gene matches. CDR3 protein: CASRGPGQGAFGANVLTF. The CDR3 DNA reads as TGTGCCAGCAGGGGACCGGGACAGGGGGCGTTCGGGGCCAACGTCCTGACTTTC.

The CDR3 region has the DNA TGTGCCAGCAGCGTAGACAGAACTAGCGGGGAGACCCAGTACTTC. It codes for CASSVDRTSGETQYF. V and J are TRBV9 and TRBJ2-5; 9 bases align to TRBD2. CDR3 length: 15 amino acids. V was clipped by 0 bases and J by 5 bases; unmatched bases: 5. Germline assignment: CDR1 SGDLS and CDR2 YYNGEE.

The V call is TRBV29-1, the J call TRBJ1-4; 8 nucleotides align to TRBD1. CDR3 length: 17 amino acids. In germline, CDR1 is SQVTM, CDR2 ANQGSEA. Trimming cost V 5 bases and J 4 bases; bases outside gene matches: 15. The CDR3 nucleotides are TGCAGCGTTACGGGACAGGTGGGGAACTCCATTAATGAAAAACTGTTTTTT. Protein sequence: CSVTGQVGNSINEKLFF.

V and J are TRBV9 and TRBJ1-4; 8 bases align to TRBD1. V lost 4 bases, J lost 5 bases, and 13 bases stayed unmatched. There are 17 residues in the CDR3. Germline V gives CDR1 SGDLS, CDR2 YYNGEE. The CDR3 loop is CASSPQGAQGVNEKLFF. DNA of the CDR3: TGTGCCAGCAGCCCCCAGGGGGCGCAGGGGGTGAATGAAAAACTGTTTTTT.

V and J are TRBV5-1 and TRBJ1-1; D may be TRBD1 (6 bases). The ends were cut back, 2 bases at V and 1 base at J, with 12 bases in the middle. Germline loops: CDR1 SGHRS, CDR2 YFSETQ. This CDR3 spans 15 amino acids. CDR3 protein: CASSLLTGANTEAFF. DNA for the CDR3: TGCGCCAGCAGCTTACTGACAGGAGCGAACACTGAAGCTTTCTTT.

With respect to this clone: This sample includes further DNA sequences coding for the same CDR3. V usage is TRBV19 and J usage is TRBJ2-2; 7 bases align to TRBD1. Germline values: CDR1 LNHDA, CDR2 SQIVND (reference sequence). J gave up 3 bases and V 9 bases, and 7 bases lay outside the gene matches. This CDR3 spans 14 amino acids. The CDR3 is CASRRDRDTGELFF. The CDR3 DNA follows: TGTGCCAGCCGCCGGGACAGAGACACCGGGGAGCTGTTTTTT.